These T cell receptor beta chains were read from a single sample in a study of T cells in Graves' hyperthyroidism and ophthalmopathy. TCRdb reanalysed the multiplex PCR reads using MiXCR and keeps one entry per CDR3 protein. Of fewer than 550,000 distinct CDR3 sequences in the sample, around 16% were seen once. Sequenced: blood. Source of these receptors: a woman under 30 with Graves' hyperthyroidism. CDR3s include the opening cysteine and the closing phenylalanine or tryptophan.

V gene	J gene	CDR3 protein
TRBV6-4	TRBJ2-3	CASRQAPSTDTQYF
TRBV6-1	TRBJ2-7	CATQGDRGHFYEQYF
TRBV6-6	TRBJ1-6	CASSYSGGGDNSPLHF
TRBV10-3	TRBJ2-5	CAISDRGDGETQYF
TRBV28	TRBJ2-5	CASSLSGREAYF
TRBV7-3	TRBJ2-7	CASSLTGTGMDEQYF
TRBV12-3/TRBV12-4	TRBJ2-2	CASSLMGGLAPNTGELFF
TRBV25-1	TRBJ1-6	CASSEASYNSPLHF
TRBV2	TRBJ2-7	CASSDTGTGGYEQYF
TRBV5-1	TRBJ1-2	CASSLAGQGLRGYTF
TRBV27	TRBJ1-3	CASRSGQAFHSGNTIYF
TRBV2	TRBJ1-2	CASSKLQSTNYGYTF
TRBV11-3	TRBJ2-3	CASSLGSGKTDTQYF
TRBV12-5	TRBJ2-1	CASGLALLAAPYNEQFF
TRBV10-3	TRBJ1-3	CAISDTGSSGNTIYF
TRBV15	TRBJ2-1	CATGGRTRGGHEQFF
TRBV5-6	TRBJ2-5	CASSLAGLQETQYF
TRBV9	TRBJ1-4	CASSVGGVGNEKLFF
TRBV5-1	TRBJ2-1	CASSFRLDNEQFF
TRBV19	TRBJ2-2	CASRLAGGFTGELFF
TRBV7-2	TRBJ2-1	CASSLGDRSYNEQFF
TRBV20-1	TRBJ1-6	CSARGQGFGSPLHF
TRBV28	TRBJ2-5	CASSWDGQETQYF
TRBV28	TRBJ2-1	CASNPGTGYYNEQFF
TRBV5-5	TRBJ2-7	CASSLGFPGGGTYEQYF
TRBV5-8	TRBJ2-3	CASSLAGHPLTDTQYF
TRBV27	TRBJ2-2	CATGAARTSITGELFF
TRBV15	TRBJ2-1	CATSRRGPNEQFF
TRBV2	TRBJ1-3	CASTYIRGSGNTIYF
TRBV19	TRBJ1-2	CASSIVGTGVGDYGYTF
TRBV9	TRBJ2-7	CASSGGDASYEQYF
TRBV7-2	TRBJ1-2	CASSLFNRVGNYGYTF
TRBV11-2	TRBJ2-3	CASSRLNGDTQYF
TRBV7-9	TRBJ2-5	CASSLTQGEETQYF
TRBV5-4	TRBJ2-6	CASSRDTAGANVLTF
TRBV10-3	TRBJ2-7	CAISDQDRANEQYF
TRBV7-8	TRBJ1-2	CASSLGWQLYGYTF
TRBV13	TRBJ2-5	CASSPRGEEETQYF
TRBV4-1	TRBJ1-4	CASSQELVGGQSEKLFF